The rows below give T cell receptor beta chains drawn from one sample of a study of cytomegalovirus exposure and HLA in healthy donors. The protocol was immunoSEQ multiplex PCR, while the TCRdb copy is restricted to in-frame clones and leaves out a portion. The profile shows about 50,000 clones, about 92% of them singletons. The specimen sequenced was PBMCs. The source of these receptors is a man between 18 and 29 years old in good health and CMV-seronegative. Both conserved end residues are part of each CDR3. A D gene is named only where the DNA matches it firmly. The listing skips clone size in some rows; elsewhere it reads once, few, many or a size class.

CASSEPGRDRVKTFF	TGTGCCAGCAGTGAACCTGGAAGAGACAGGGTTAAGACTTTCTTT	TRBD1	-	TRBJ1-1	TRBV6-1
CASSYSLTANYGYTF	TGTGCCAGCAGTTACTCACTGACAGCTAACTATGGCTACACCTTC	-	-	TRBJ1-2	TRBV6-5
CASSLRGLRDTIYF	TGTGCCAGCAGCTTGAGAGGTTTGCGGGACACCATATATTTT	-	-	TRBJ1-3	TRBV5-6
CASSLTRDSATDTQYF	TGTGCCAGCAGCCTAACTCGGGACTCTGCCACAGATACGCAGTATTTT	-	-	TRBJ2-3	TRBV5-4
CASSLGGTGSYEQYF	TGTGCCAGCAGCTTAGGTGGGACAGGGTCCTACGAGCAGTACTTC	TRBD1	once	TRBJ2-7	TRBV7-8
CASSQGSSGRYQETQYF	TGTGCCAGCAGCCAAGGCTCTAGCGGGAGGTACCAAGAGACCCAGTACTTC	TRBD2	-	TRBJ2-5	TRBV4-2
CASSRTTTDTQYF	TGTGCCAGCAGCCGTACTACCACAGATACGCAGTATTTT	-	-	TRBJ2-3	TRBV6-5
CSARTGDQPQHF	TGCAGCGCTCGGACAGGGGATCAGCCCCAGCATTTT	TRBD1	-	TRBJ1-5	TRBV29-1
CATLTWGRGPHNEQFF	TGTGCCACCTTGACATGGGGCAGGGGCCCTCACAATGAGCAGTTCTTC	-	-	TRBJ2-1	TRBV28
CASSLSEGANEQFF	TGTGCCAGCAGCTTATCTGAGGGGGCGAATGAGCAGTTCTTC	TRBD1	-	TRBJ2-1	TRBV13
CASSASGASDNEQFF	TGTGCCAGCAGTGCCTCTGGGGCCTCGGACAATGAGCAGTTCTTC	-	once	TRBJ2-1	TRBV28
CASSPMTGNTEAFF	TGTGCCAGCAGCCCAATGACAGGGAACACTGAAGCTTTCTTT	-	-	TRBJ1-1	TRBV7-2
CASSQTTGTYEQYF	TGTGCCAGCAGCCAAACGACAGGGACCTACGAGCAGTACTTC	TRBD1	few	TRBJ2-7	TRBV11-2
CASSAGSLSYEQYF	TGTGCCAGCAGTGCGGGTTCACTCTCCTACGAGCAGTACTTC	-	-	TRBJ2-7	TRBV2
CASTRDKGEQYF	TGTGCCAGCACCCGGGACAAAGGAGAGCAGTACTTC	-	-	TRBJ2-7	TRBV2
CASSYGQGAKTQYF	TGTGCCAGCAGTTACGGGCAGGGGGCGAAGACCCAGTACTTC	TRBD1	-	TRBJ2-5	TRBV6-6
CASSQDGYEQYF	TGCGCCAGCAGCCAAGACGGCTACGAGCAGTACTTC	-	-	TRBJ2-7	TRBV4-1
CASRDGQLPYGYTF	TGTGCCAGCAGGGACGGACAGCTCCCCTATGGCTACACCTTC	-	-	TRBJ1-2	TRBV5-4
CASSLLGGSDGTDTQYF	TGCGCCAGCAGCCTCCTGGGGGGGTCGGACGGCACAGATACGCAGTATTTT	TRBD2	-	TRBJ2-3	TRBV4-1
CASSELGSLTRIAIYGYTF	TGTGCCAGCAGTGAACTAGGGAGCCTGACACGTATCGCAATCTATGGCTACACCTTC	-	-	TRBJ1-2	TRBV6-1
CASSQRQVNTEAFF	TGTGCCAGCAGTCAAAGACAGGTTAACACTGAAGCTTTCTTT	-	-	TRBJ1-1	TRBV6-5
CSARTSGRETQYF	TGCAGCGCCCGGACTAGCGGGAGGGAGACCCAGTACTTC	TRBD2	-	TRBJ2-5	TRBV29-1
CASSGRTAFNEKLFF	TGTGCCAGCAGTGGTAGGACAGCGTTTAATGAAAAACTGTTTTTT	-	-	TRBJ1-4	TRBV25-1
CASSIAGGNQPQHF	TGTGCCAGTAGTATAGCAGGGGGCAATCAGCCCCAGCATTTT	-	-	TRBJ1-5	TRBV19
CASSSSGRDEQYF	TGTGCCAGCAGCTCTAGCGGGAGAGACGAGCAGTACTTC	TRBD2	once	TRBJ2-7	TRBV6-5
CASSLEADGETQYF	TGTGCCAGCAGCTTAGAGGCAGACGGGGAGACCCAGTACTTC	-	-	TRBJ2-5	TRBV7-2
CASSVAGNTEAFF	TGTGCCAGCAGCGTAGCGGGGAACACTGAAGCTTTCTTT	-	-	TRBJ1-1	TRBV9
CASRLGPGGSGYTF	TGTGCCAGCCGATTGGGGCCAGGGGGCTCTGGCTACACCTTC	TRBD1	-	TRBJ1-2	TRBV27
CASSYREGGELFF	TGTGCCAGCAGTTACCGGGAAGGCGGGGAGCTGTTTTTT	-	-	TRBJ2-2	TRBV28
CASSIALGAEQYF	TGTGCCAGTAGTATAGCACTAGGTGCCGAGCAGTACTTC	-	-	TRBJ2-7	TRBV19
CASSATGSKNIQYF	TGTGCCAGCTCGGCGACAGGGTCCAAAAACATTCAGTACTTC	TRBD1	-	TRBJ2-4	TRBV18
CASRGQAYEQYF	TGTGCCAGCAGAGGACAGGCCTACGAGCAGTACTTC	TRBD1	few	TRBJ2-7	TRBV25-1
CASSSWDSLTYEQYF	TGTGCCAGCAGCTCCTGGGACAGTCTCACCTACGAGCAGTACTTC	TRBD1	-	TRBJ2-7	TRBV9
CASSQYPGTGTGRNQPQHF	TGTGCCAGCAGCCAGTATCCCGGGACAGGGACGGGCAGGAATCAGCCCCAGCATTTT	TRBD1	-	TRBJ1-5	TRBV7-9
CASSQEVAGARYEQYF	TGCGCCAGCAGCCAAGAGGTTGCGGGAGCTCGGTACGAGCAGTACTTC	TRBD2	-	TRBJ2-7	TRBV4-3
CASKPGTPLGNQPQHF	TGTGCCAGCAAGCCCGGGACACCCCTAGGTAATCAGCCCCAGCATTTT	-	-	TRBJ1-5	TRBV5-8
CASSVAGTSGSTGELFF	TGTGCCAGCAGCGTCGCCGGGACTAGCGGGAGTACCGGGGAGCTGTTTTTT	TRBD2	-	TRBJ2-2	TRBV7-2
CASSSFLETYLYEQFF	TGTGCCAGCAGCTCTTTTCTAGAAACTTATTTATATGAGCAGTTCTTC	-	-	TRBJ2-1	TRBV28
CASRMFRLAGGNTEDEQFF	TGTGCCAGCAGGATGTTCAGACTAGCGGGAGGAAATACTGAGGATGAGCAGTTCTTC	TRBD2	-	TRBJ2-1	TRBV7-8
CASSFRQVGNTGELFF	TGTGCCAGCAGCTTCAGACAGGTGGGGAACACCGGGGAGCTGTTTTTT	-	-	TRBJ2-2	TRBV11-2
CARAGLLYEQYF	TGTGCCAGGGCAGGACTCCTATACGAGCAGTACTTC	-	-	TRBJ2-7	TRBV2
CASREGDSHDEQFF	TGCGCCAGCAGAGAGGGTGACTCGCACGATGAGCAGTTCTTC	-	-	TRBJ2-1	TRBV5-1
CASSGTAAYNEQFF	TGTGCCAGCAGCGGGACAGCGGCCTACAATGAGCAGTTCTTC	TRBD1	-	TRBJ2-1	TRBV27